This T cell receptor (beta chain) came from a study of ipilimumab plus nivolumab after autologous stem cell transplantation. The CDR3 has 14 amino acids. Germline V gene data show CDR1 as SGHAT and CDR2 as FQNNGV. Trimming took 2 bases from V and 6 from J, leaving 10 bases between them. Assay used: immunoSEQ multiplex PCR; TCRdb lists only in-frame clones, some missing. The sample yields roughly 15,000 clones, 80% seen once. Here the sequenced sample was PBMCs, taken in a trial of ipilimumab plus nivolumab as post-transplant consolidation. The J gene is TRBJ1-4, the V gene TRBV11-2; a possible D gene is TRBD1 (6 bases). The sequence derives from a male donor with diffuse large B-cell lymphoma. The chain's CDR3 is CASSLYREDEKLFF. The CDR3 DNA follows: TGTGCCAGCAGCTTATACAGGGAGGATGAAAAACTGTTTTTT. The full variable domain, rest sourced from reference TRBV11-2 and TRBJ1-4, is EAGVAQSPRYKIIEKRQSVAFWCNPISGHATLYWYQQILGQGPKLLIQFQNNGVVDDSQLPKDRFSAERLKGVDSTLKIQPAKLEDSAVYLCASSLYREDEKLFFGSGTQLSVL.